These T cell receptor beta chains were read from a single sample in a study of T cells after yellow fever vaccination. TCRdb recomputed calls from the 5' RACE reads with MiXCR, one row per CDR3 protein. The sample yields some 420,000 distinct CDR3 sequences, around a sixth seen once. Sequencing was performed on PBMCs, taken before the yellow fever booster vaccination. These TCRs come from a young man who received the YFV17D yellow fever vaccine. Each CDR3 is given with its conserved first and last residue. D genes are given only for firm matches. Some rows have no size entry. The others give once, few or many, or a class for an expanded clone.

abundance	d_gene	v_gene	j_gene	CDR3aa	CDR3nt
NA	NA	TRBV4-3	TRBJ2-2	CASSQERGGPTGELFF	TGCGCCAGCAGCCAAGAGAGGGGGGGCCCCACCGGGGAGCTGTTTTTT
few	NA	TRBV20-1	TRBJ2-7	CSAQYRSPYEQYF	TGCAGTGCTCAGTACAGGTCACCCTACGAGCAGTACTTC
few	NA	TRBV7-9	TRBJ2-3	CASSFPGGPFADTQYF	TGTGCCAGCAGCTTCCCCGGGGGGCCCTTCGCAGATACGCAGTATTTT
few	TRBD1	TRBV7-2	TRBJ2-6	CASSLGLETGAGANVLTF	TGTGCCAGCAGCTTAGGCTTGGAGACAGGGGCTGGGGCCAACGTCCTGACTTTC
many	NA	TRBV20-1	TRBJ2-5	CSARDWGEETQYF	TGCAGTGCTAGAGATTGGGGGGAGGAGACCCAGTACTTC
NA	TRBD1	TRBV12-3/TRBV12-4	TRBJ2-6	CASRGTDGANVLTF	TGTGCCAGCAGGGGGACAGACGGGGCCAACGTCCTGACTTTC
few	TRBD1	TRBV7-6	TRBJ2-7	CASSLAGTGDDEQYF	TGTGCCAGCAGCTTGGCCGGGACAGGGGACGACGAGCAGTACTTC
few	NA	TRBV7-2	TRBJ2-2	CASSLQRPESTGELFF	TGTGCCAGCAGCTTACAGCGGCCAGAAAGCACCGGGGAGCTGTTTTTT
NA	NA	TRBV20-1	TRBJ1-1	CSARVSAFTEAFF	TGCAGTGCTAGAGTGTCAGCGTTCACTGAAGCTTTCTTT
few	NA	TRBV20-1	TRBJ2-3	CSAQAGDTQYF	TGCAGTGCTCAGGCGGGAGATACGCAGTATTTT
NA	NA	TRBV19	TRBJ1-1	CASMKWGKGTEAFF	TGTGCCAGTATGAAATGGGGGAAGGGCACTGAAGCTTTCTTT
few	NA	TRBV12-3/TRBV12-4	TRBJ1-1	CASSFYRLEAFF	TGTGCCAGCAGTTTCTATCGTCTTGAAGCTTTCTTT
many	TRBD1	TRBV20-1	TRBJ1-5	CSAREDRGNQPQHF	TGCAGTGCTAGAGAGGACAGGGGCAATCAGCCCCAGCATTTT
NA	TRBD1	TRBV7-9	TRBJ1-1	CASSSAQGLNTEAFF	TGTGCCAGCAGCTCCGCACAGGGGCTGAACACTGAAGCTTTCTTT
NA	TRBD1	TRBV10-3	TRBJ1-4	CAIGTATNEKLFF	TGTGCCATTGGGACAGCAACTAATGAAAAACTGTTTTTT
NA	NA	TRBV7-2	TRBJ1-1	CASSRPVAEAFF	TGTGCCAGCAGCCGACCGGTCGCTGAAGCTTTCTTT
NA	TRBD1	TRBV5-6	TRBJ2-5	CASSHRTGRVEETQYF	TGTGCCAGCAGCCATAGGACAGGGAGAGTTGAGGAGACCCAGTACTTC
NA	NA	TRBV6-5	TRBJ1-3	CASSARTPGNTIYF	TGTGCCAGCAGTGCCAGGACTCCTGGAAACACCATATATTTT
many	NA	TRBV20-1	TRBJ2-3	CSARDRGRTSTDTQYF	TGCAGTGCTAGAGATCGCGGTAGAACTAGCACAGATACGCAGTATTTT
NA	NA	TRBV15	TRBJ1-5	CATSRRRGGPNQPQHF	TGTGCCACCAGCAGGCGCCGGGGGGGTCCGAATCAGCCCCAGCATTTT
few	NA	TRBV12-3/TRBV12-4	TRBJ2-5	CASSLGQRGAAQYF	TGTGCCAGCAGTTTGGGCCAGCGCGGTGCGGCCCAGTACTTC
many	TRBD2	TRBV10-2	TRBJ2-3	CASSSGADTQYF	TGCGCCAGCTCTAGCGGGGCAGATACGCAGTATTTT
many	NA	TRBV29-1	TRBJ2-1	CSAPLRSGEQFF	TGCAGCGCTCCCCTACGTAGCGGTGAGCAGTTCTTC
NA	NA	TRBV7-8	TRBJ2-2	CASIAQGRTGELFF	TGTGCCAGCATCGCACAGGGTCGCACCGGGGAGCTGTTTTTT